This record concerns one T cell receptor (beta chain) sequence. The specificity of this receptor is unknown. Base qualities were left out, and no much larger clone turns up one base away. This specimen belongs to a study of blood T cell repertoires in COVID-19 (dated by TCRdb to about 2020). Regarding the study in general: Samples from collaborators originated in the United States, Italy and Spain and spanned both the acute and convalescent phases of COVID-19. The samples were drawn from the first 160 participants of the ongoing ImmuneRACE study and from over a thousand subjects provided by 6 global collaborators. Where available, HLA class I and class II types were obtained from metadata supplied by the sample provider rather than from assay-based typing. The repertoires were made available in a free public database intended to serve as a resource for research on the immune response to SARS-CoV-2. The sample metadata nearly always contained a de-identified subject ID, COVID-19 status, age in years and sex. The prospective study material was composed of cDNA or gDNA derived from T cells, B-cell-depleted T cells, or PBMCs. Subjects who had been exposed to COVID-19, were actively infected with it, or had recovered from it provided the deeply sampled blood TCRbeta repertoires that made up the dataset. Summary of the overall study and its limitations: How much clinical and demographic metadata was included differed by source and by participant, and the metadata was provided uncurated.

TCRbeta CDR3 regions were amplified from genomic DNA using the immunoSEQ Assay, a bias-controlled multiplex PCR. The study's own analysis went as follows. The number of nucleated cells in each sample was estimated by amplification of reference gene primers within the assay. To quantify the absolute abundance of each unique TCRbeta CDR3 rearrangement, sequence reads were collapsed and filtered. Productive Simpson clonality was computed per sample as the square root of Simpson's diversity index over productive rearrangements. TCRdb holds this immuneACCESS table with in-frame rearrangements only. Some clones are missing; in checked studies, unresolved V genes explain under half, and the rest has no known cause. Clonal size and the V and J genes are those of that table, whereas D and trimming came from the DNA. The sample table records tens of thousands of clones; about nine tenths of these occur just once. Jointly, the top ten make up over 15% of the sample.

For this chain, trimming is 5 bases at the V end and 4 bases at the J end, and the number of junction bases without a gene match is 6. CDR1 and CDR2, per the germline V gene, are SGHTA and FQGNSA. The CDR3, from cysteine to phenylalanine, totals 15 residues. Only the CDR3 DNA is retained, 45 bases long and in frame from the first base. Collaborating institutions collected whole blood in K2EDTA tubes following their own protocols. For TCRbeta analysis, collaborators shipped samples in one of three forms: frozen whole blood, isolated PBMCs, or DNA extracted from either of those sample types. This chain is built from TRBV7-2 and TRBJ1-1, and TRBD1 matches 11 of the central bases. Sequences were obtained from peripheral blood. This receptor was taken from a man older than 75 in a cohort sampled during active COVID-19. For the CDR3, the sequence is CASSPRTGGGTEAFF. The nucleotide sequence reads TGTGCCAGCAGCCCCCGGACAGGGGGCGGCACTGAAGCTTTCTTT. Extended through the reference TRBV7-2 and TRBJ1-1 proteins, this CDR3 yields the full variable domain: GAGVSQSPSNKVTEKGKDVELRCDPISGHTALYWYRQSLGQGLEFLIYFQGNSAPDKSGLPSDRFSAERTGGSVSTLTIQRTQQEDSAVYLCASSPRTGGGTEAFFGQGTRLTVV.